This TCR beta chain was recorded in a study of blood T cells in healthy people across ages. The overall study: About one barcoded beta molecule per two T cells came from capture by template switching.

Sample-barcoded 5' priming and a J-beta primer mix drove a second PCR of roughly 6 to 12 cycles. The authors tagged each cDNA molecule using a template-switch adaptor with 12 random nucleotides. Each CDR3 protein gets one entry after TCRdb re-called the 5' RACE reads with MiXCR. Of roughly 1,500,000 distinct CDR3 sequences in the sample, almost 35% were seen once. They isolated at least 6 million PBMCs from each sample. Details on this clonotype: Its matching antigen is unknown.

Study-level findings and limits: Correlation between TCR beta diversity and naive T cell percentage was strong.

CDR1 is SGHRS, CDR2 YFSETQ, per germline. Trimming removed 0 bases from V and 7 bases from J; junction bases left unmatched: 8. This CDR3 comprises 16 residues. Specimen: blood. This clonotype was obtained from a woman aged 25 to 39 in good health. This chain connects TRBV5-1 to TRBJ2-2; 8 nucleotides align to TRBD2. The CDR3 here is CASSLGPGLEGGELFF. The CDR3 DNA reads as TGCGCCAGCAGCTTGGGCCCGGGACTAGAGGGCGGGGAGCTGTTTTTT. Filled out from reference TRBV5-1 and TRBJ2-2, the complete variable domain reads KAGVTQTPRYLIKTRGQQVTLSCSPISGHRSVSWYQQTPGQGLQFLFEYFSETQRNKGNFPGRFSGRQFSNSRSEMNVSTLELGDSALYLCASSLGPGLEGGELFFGEGSRLTVL.